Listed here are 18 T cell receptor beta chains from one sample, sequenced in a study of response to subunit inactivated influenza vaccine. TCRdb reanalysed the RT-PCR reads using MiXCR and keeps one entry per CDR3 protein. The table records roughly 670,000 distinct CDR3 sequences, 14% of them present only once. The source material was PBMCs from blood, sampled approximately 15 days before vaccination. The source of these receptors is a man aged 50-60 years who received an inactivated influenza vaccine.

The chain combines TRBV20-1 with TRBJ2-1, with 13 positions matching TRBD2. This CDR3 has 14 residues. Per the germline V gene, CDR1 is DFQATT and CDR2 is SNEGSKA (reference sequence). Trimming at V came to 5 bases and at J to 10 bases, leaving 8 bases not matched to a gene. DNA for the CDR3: TGCAGTGCTCAAGGACTAGCGGGAGCTTTGGAGCAGTTCTTC. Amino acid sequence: CSAQGLAGALEQFF.

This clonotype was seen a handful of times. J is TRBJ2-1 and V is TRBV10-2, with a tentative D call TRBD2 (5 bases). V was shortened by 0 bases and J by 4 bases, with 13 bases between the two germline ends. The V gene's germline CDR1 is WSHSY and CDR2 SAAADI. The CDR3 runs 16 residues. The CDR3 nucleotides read TGCGCCAGCAGTGAGTCCGGGATCCGGCAGTACAATGAGCAGTTCTTC. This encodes CASSESGIRQYNEQFF.

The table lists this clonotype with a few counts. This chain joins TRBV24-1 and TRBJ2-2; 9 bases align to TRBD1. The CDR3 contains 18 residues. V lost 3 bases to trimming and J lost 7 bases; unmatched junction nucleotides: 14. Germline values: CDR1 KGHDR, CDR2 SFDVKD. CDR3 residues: CATSDPPGTGNTGGELFF. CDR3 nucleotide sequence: TGTGCCACCAGTGATCCCCCGGGGACAGGGAACACGGGCGGGGAGCTGTTTTTT.

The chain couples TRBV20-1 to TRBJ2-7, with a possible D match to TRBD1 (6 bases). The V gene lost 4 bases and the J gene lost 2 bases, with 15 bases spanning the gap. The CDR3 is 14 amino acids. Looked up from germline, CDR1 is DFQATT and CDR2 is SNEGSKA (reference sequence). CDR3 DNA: TGCAGTGCTAACCAGCCCACAGGGACCTACGAGCAGTACTTC. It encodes CSANQPTGTYEQYF.

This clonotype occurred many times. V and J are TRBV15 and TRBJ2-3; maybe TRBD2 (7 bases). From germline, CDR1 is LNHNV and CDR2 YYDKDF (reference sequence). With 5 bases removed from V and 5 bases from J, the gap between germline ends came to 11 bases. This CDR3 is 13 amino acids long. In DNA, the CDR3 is TGTGCCACCAGCCCAAGGGGGGGAGATACGCAGTATTTT. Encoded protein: CATSPRGGDTQYF.

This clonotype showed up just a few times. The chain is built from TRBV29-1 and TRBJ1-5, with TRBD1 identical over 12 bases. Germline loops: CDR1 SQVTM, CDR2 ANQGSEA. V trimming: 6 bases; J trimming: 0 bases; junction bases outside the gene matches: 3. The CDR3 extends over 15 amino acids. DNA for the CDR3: TGCAGCGTGGGACAGGGGGCTCTTAGCAATCAGCCCCAGCATTTT. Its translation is CSVGQGALSNQPQHF.

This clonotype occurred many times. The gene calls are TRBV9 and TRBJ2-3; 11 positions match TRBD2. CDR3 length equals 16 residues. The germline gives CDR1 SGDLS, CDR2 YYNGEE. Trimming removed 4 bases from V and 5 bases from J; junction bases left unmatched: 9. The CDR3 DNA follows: TGTGCCAGCAGCCCACTAGCGGGAGTGGGAAGAGATACGCAGTATTTT. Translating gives CASSPLAGVGRDTQYF.

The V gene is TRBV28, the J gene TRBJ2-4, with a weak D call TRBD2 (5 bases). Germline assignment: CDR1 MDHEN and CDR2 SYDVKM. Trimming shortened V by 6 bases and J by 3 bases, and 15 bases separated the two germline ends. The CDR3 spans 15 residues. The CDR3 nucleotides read TGTGCCAGCAGCCCCCCTGCGAGCGGCAAAAACATTCAGTACTTC. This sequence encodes CASSPPASGKNIQYF.

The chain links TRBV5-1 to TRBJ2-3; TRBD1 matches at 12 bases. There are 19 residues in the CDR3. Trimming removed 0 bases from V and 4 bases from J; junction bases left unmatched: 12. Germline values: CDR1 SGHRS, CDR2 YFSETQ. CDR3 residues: CASSLVPGQGAGVADTQYF. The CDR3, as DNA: TGCGCCAGCAGCTTGGTTCCGGGACAGGGGGCGGGAGTGGCAGATACGCAGTATTTT.

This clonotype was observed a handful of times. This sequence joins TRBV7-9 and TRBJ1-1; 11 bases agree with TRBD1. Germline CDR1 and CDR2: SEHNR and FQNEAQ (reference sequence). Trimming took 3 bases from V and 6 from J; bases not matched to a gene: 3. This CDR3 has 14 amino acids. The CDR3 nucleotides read TGTGCCAGCAGCTTCGGGGACAGGGGGTCTGAAGCTTTCTTT. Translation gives CASSFGDRGSEAFF.

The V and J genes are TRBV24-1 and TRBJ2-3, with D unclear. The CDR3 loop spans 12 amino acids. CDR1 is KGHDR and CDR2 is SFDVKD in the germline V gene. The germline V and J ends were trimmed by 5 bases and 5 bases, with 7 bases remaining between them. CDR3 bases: TGTGCCACCAGTGTCGTCGGAGATACGCAGTATTTT. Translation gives CATSVVGDTQYF.

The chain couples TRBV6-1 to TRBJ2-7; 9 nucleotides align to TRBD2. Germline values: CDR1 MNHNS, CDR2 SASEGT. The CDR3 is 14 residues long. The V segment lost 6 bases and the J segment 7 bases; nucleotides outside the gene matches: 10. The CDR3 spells CASRRVAGVGEQYF. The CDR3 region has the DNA TGTGCCAGCAGGCGGGTAGCGGGAGTGGGGGAGCAGTACTTC.

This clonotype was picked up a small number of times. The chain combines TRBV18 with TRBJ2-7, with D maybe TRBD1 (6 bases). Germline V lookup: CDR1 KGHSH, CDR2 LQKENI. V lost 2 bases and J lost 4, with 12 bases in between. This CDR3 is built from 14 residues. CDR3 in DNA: TGTGCCAGCTCACCAGTACAGGGTGGGTACGAGCAGTACTTC. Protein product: CASSPVQGGYEQYF.

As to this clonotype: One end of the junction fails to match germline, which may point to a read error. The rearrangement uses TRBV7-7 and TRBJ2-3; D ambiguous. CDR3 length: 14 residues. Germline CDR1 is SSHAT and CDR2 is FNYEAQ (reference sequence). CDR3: CASSRTTALDTQYF. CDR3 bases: TGTGCTAGCAGCCGAACGACGGCTTTAGATACGCAGTATTTT.

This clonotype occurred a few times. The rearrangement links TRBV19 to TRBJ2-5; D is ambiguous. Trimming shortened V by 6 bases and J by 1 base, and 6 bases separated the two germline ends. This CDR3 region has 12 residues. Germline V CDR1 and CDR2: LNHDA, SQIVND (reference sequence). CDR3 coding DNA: TGTGCCAGTAGCTTCCTCCAAGAGACCCAGTACTTC. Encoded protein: CASSFLQETQYF.

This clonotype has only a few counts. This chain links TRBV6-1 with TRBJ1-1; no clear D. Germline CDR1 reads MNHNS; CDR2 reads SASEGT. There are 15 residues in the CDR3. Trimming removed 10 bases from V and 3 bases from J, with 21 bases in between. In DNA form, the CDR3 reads TGTGCCACCTCGGACCTCTACCGCGGGTACACTGAAGCTTTCTTT. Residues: CATSDLYRGYTEAFF.

CDR3 in amino acids: CSARDLGVGPAGQQYF. Here the CDR3 DNA reads TGCAGTGCTAGAGATCTGGGCGTAGGGCCCGCCGGTCAGCAGTACTTC. V and J are TRBV20-1 and TRBJ2-7; D is undetermined. The CDR3 runs to 16 residues. The germline CDR1 and CDR2 sequences are DFQATT and SNEGSKA (reference sequence). The V end lost 0 bases, the J end lost 8 bases, and 23 bases lay between the germline ends.

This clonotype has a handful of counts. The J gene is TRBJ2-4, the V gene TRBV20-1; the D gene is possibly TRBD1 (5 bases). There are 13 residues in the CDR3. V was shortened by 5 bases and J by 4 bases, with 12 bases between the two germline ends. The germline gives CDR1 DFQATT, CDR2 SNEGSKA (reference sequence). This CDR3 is CSADDREKNIQYF. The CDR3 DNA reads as TGCAGTGCTGATGACAGAGAAAAAAACATTCAGTACTTC.